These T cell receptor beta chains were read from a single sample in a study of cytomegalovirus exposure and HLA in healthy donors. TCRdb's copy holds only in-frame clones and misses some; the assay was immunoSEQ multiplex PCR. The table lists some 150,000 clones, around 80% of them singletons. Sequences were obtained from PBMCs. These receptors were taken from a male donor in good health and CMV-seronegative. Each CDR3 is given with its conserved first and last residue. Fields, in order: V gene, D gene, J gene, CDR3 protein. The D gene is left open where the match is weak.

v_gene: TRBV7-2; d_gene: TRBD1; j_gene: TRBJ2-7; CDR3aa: CASSLGQGDEQYF
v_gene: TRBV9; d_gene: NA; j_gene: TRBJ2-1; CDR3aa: CASSPEGYNEQFF
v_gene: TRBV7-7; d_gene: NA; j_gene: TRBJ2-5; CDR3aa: CASSLEGGRQEETQYF
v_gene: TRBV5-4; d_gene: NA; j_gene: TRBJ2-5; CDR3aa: CASSTAGRQETQYF
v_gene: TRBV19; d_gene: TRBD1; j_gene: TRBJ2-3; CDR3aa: CASSPDRGTDTQYF
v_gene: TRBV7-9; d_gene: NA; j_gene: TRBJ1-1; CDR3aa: CASSLDAGRNTEAFF
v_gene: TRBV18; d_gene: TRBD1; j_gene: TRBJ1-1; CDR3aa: CASSPGTGNTEAFF
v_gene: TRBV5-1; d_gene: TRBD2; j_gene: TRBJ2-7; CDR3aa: CASSPGLAGAHEQYF
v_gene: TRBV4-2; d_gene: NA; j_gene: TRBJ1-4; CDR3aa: CASSQDGQLNEKLFF
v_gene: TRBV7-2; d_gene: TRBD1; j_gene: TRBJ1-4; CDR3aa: CASSPRGTGATNEKLFF
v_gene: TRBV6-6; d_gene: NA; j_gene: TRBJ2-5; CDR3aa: CASSRDQETQYF
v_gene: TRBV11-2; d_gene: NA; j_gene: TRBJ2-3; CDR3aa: CASSLEYGGSTDTQYF
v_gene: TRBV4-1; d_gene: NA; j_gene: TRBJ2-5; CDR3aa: CASSQGHGGAQETQYF
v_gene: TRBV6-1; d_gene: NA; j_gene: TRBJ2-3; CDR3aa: CASSPRTDTQYF
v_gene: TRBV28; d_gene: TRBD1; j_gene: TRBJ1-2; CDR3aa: CASSPQGYYGYTF
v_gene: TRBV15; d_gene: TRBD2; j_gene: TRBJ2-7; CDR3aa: CATGTGTSNEQYF
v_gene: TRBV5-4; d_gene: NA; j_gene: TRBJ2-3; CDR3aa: CASSLRGTDTQYF
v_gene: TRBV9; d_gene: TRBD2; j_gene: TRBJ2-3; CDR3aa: CASSASPGTSGSTDTQYF
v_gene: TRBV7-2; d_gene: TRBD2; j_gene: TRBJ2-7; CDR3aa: CASSHSSGRANEQYF
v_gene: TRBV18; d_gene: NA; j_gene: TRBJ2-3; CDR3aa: CASSRRVVGDTDTQYF
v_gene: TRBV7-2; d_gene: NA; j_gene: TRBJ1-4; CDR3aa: CASSFIQEKLFF
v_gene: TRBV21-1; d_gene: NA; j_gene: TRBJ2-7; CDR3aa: CASSPKGLAGAYEQYF
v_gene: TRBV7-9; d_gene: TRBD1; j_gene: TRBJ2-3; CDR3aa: CASSSRGTAPSTDTQYF
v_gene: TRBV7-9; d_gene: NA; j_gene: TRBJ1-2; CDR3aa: CASSFKGDRGYTF
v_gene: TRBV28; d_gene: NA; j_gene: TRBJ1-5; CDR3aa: CASSRGRQSNQPQHF
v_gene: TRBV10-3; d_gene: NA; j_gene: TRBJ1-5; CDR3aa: CAISESTRGYQPQHF
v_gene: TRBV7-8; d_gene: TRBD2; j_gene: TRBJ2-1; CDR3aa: CASSLTLAGGSNEQFF
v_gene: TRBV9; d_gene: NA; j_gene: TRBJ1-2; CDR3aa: CASSPSTF
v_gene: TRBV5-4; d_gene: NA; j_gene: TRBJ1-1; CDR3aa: CASSLVGQRFMNTEAFF
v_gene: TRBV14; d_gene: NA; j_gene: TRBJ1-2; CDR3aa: CASSSKSGYGYTF
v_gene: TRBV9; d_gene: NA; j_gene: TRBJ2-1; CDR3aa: CASSYRQTSNEQFF
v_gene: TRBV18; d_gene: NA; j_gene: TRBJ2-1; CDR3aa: CASSPGGVSYNEQFF
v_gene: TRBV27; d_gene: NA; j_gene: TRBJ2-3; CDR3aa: CASTKVTLGPGDTDTQYF
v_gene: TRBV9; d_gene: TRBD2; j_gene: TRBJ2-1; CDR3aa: CASSVSLAVYNEQFF
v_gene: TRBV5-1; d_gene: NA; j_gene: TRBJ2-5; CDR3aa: CASSLDQGTGHF
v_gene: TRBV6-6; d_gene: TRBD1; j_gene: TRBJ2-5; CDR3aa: CASRITGDETQYF
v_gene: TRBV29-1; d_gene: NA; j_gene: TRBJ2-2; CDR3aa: CSASDRASNTGELFF
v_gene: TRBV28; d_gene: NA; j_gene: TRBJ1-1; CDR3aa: CASSFRTEAFF
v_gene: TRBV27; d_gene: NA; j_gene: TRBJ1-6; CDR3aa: CASSPSWGGRSPLHF
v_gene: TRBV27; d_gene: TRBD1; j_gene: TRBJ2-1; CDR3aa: CASSPGTGVYNEQFF
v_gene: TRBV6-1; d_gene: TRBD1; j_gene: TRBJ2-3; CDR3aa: CASTSGTASTDTQYF
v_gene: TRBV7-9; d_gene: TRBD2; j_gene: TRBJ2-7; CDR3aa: CASSLRSGGTDEQYF
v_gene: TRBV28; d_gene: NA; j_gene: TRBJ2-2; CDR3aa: CASSLASSPAGELFF
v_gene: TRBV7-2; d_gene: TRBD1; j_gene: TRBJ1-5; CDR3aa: CASSWTGYNQPQHF
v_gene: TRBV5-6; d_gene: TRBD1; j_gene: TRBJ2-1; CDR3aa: CASSLSGGAIDEQFF
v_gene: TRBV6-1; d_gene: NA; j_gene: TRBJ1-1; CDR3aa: CASSDWGGETEAFF
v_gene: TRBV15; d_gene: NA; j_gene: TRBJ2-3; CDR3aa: CATSKYGKPDTQYF
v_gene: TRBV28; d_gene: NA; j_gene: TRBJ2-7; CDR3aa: CASSLWQASYEQYF
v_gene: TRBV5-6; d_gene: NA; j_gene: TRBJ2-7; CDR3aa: CASSLNHYEQYF
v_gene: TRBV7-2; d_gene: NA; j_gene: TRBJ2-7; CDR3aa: CASSTGALGDEQYF
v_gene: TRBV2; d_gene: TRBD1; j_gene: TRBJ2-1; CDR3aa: CASRTFDRGHNEQFF
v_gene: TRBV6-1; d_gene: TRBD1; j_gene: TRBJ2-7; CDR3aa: CAGSDRSYEQYF
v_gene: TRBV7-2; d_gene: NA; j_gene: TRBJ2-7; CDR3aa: CASSLAPGGLEQYF
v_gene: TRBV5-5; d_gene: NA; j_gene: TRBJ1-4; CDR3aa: CASSLGFSLNEKLFF
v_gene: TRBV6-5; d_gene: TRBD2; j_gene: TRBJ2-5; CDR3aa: CASSYLAGGTTQYF